This T cell receptor beta chain was captured by sequencing in a study of blood T cell repertoires in COVID-19. In the study overall: Sites across the United States, Italy and Spain contributed samples from acute and convalescent COVID-19. The analysed material was cDNA or gDNA that came from T cells, B-cell-depleted T cells, or PBMCs.

Membership in each cohort depended on participant-reported clinical history. Only in-frame clones appear in the TCRdb table, and some are missing; sequencing was by immunoSEQ multiplex PCR. Of under 150,000 clones listed, roughly 88% are singletons. Input material: PBMCs or T cells enriched from blood (not recorded which). The sequence derives from a woman aged 25 to 39 with acute COVID-19.

CDR3 sequence reads: CASSLSSGQETQYF. CDR3 nucleotide sequence: TGTGCCAGCAGCTTATCCAGCGGGCAAGAGACCCAGTACTTC. The chain carries TRBV11-3 and TRBJ2-5; possible D gene TRBD2, 6 bases. Trimming left V 2 bases short and J 2 bases short, with 9 bases between. Germline V gene sequence: CDR1 SGHNT, CDR2 YENEEA. The CDR3 has 14 residues.